The clone carrying this T cell receptor beta chain was seen a handful of times. Its matching antigen is unknown. The sample originates from a study of T-cell memory formation after mild COVID-19. Overall study results and limits: Detection of some responders pre-infection suggested pre-existing cross-reactive memory T cells participated.

From the 5' RACE reads, TCRdb called clonotypes with MiXCR, one entry per CDR3 protein. The table lists roughly 450,000 distinct CDR3 sequences, roughly 18% of them singletons. This sequence originates from an adult woman who had mild COVID-19 (a few samples of this study predate the infection). Cell type and time point are not known. Sequences were obtained from PBMCs or a T cell subset sorted from them (not recorded which).

The CDR3 DNA is TGTGCCAGCAGCGTCCGAACGGGACCCGTCGGTTGGGATGAGCAGTTCTTC. It codes for CASSVRTGPVGWDEQFF. V is TRBV9 and J is TRBJ2-1; D possibly matches TRBD1 or TRBD2 (5 bases each). There are 17 residues in the CDR3. Trimming took off 2 bases at V and 8 bases at J, with 23 bases between the two ends. Germline loops: CDR1 SGDLS, CDR2 YYNGEE.